These 27 T cell receptor beta chains were all obtained from the same sample, sequenced in a study of T cells after yellow fever vaccination. Using its own MiXCR run on the 5' RACE reads, TCRdb lists one record per CDR3 protein. The repertoire holds some 300,000 distinct CDR3 sequences, 8.5% to 10% seen once, with about 3% in the top ten. Sequencing used CD4+ T cells sorted from PBMCs, obtained 5 days after the yellow fever booster vaccination. The receptors derive from a man between 18 and 35 years old who received the YFV17D yellow fever vaccine.

The chain links TRBV6-2 or TRBV6-3 to TRBJ1-2, with D perhaps TRBD1 (6 bases). Germline CDR1 is MNHEY and CDR2 is SVGEGT. V was cut by 6 bases and J by 4 bases, with 24 bases left in between. This CDR3 has 17 residues. The CDR3 reads CASRRGANRAILYGYTF. As DNA, the CDR3 is TGTGCCAGCAGACGCGGGGCAAACAGGGCCATCCTCTATGGCTACACCTTC.

The chain joins TRBV3-1 to TRBJ2-2; no clear D. Trimming shortened V by 0 bases and J by 4 bases, and 15 bases separated the two germline ends. The CDR3 runs 17 residues. Germline loops: CDR1 LGHDT, CDR2 YNNKEL (reference sequence). The CDR3: CASSQDQVAQVTGELFF. The CDR3 bases are TGTGCCAGCAGCCAAGATCAGGTAGCCCAGGTCACCGGGGAGCTGTTTTTT.

The J gene is TRBJ2-3, the V gene TRBV7-9; D unresolved. Germline lookup yields CDR1 SEHNR and CDR2 FQNEAQ (reference sequence). Trimming pared 3 bases from V and 4 bases from J, leaving 11 bases between. The CDR3 consists of 14 residues. The CDR3 here is CASSFGIESDTQYF. DNA for the CDR3: TGTGCCAGCAGCTTTGGGATAGAATCAGATACGCAGTATTTT.

The rearrangement uses TRBV10-3 and TRBJ2-5; possibly TRBD1 for D (6 bases). CDR3 length: 14 residues. Germline CDR1 ENHRY, CDR2 SYGVKD. V was cut by 3 bases and J by 1 base, with 9 bases left in between. The CDR3, as DNA: TGTGCCATCAGTGAACAGGGAAGCCAAGAGACCCAGTACTTC. Translating it yields CAISEQGSQETQYF.

This chain uses TRBV6-2 or TRBV6-3 with TRBJ1-5; D may be TRBD1 (6 bases). V lost 2 bases, J lost 7 bases, and 15 bases lay in between. Germline V CDR1 and CDR2: MNHEY, SVGEGT. This CDR3 has 15 amino acids. CDR3 in amino acids: CASSYGRGTSQPQHF. Written as DNA, the CDR3 is TGTGCCAGCAGTTACGGCAGGGGTACTTCCCAGCCCCAGCATTTT.

This clonotype showed up just a few times. CDR3 nucleotides: TGTGCCAGCAGTACTAGCGGGGGAATAGATACGCAGTATTTT. This codes for CASSTSGGIDTQYF. The chain is built from TRBV6-2 or TRBV6-3 and TRBJ2-3, with 11 bases fitting TRBD2. Germline V gene lookup returns CDR1 MNHEY and CDR2 SVGEGT. The V and J ends lost 5 bases and 5 bases, in that order; junction bases with no gene match: 3. CDR3 length equals 14 residues.

In DNA, the CDR3 is TGTGCCAGCAGTTACGGGAACGACAGGAGGAACACTGAAGCTTTCTTT. Amino acids: CASSYGNDRRNTEAFF. The chain joins TRBV6-2 or TRBV6-3 to TRBJ1-1; perhaps TRBD1 as D (6 bases). In germline, CDR1 is MNHEY, CDR2 SVGEGT. The CDR3 extends over 16 amino acids. The V and J ends lost 2 bases and 1 base respectively, with 14 bases between them.

In this sample, this clonotype turned up a few times. The gene calls are TRBV12-3 or TRBV12-4 and TRBJ2-5; 10 positions agree with TRBD2. Unmatched junction bases numbered 2, after V lost 3 bases and J lost 7 bases. The CDR3 is 13 residues long. CDR3 amino acids: CASSLSSGGTQYF. The CDR3 DNA sequence: TGTGCCAGCAGTTTGTCTAGCGGGGGGACCCAGTACTTC.

The V call is TRBV3-1, the J call TRBJ2-5; 7 bases fit TRBD2. V trimming: 2 bases; J trimming: 4 bases; junction bases outside the gene matches: 7. Germline loops: CDR1 LGHDT, CDR2 YNNKEL (reference sequence). This CDR3 region has 15 residues. CDR3 loop: CASSQTGGGRETQYF. The DNA for the CDR3 is TGTGCCAGCAGCCAAACGGGGGGAGGGCGAGAGACCCAGTACTTC.

This clonotype was found a few times. The rearrangement links TRBV28 to TRBJ2-2, with D hard to call. CDR3 length: 14 residues. CDR1 is MDHEN, CDR2 SYDVKM, per germline. V was trimmed by 3 bases and J by 6 bases, leaving 11 bases between them. CDR3 bases: TGTGCCAGCAGTTTTATCGGTTTGTCCGGGGAGCTGTTTTTT. Protein sequence: CASSFIGLSGELFF. The full variable domain, rest sourced from reference TRBV28 and TRBJ2-2, is DVKVTQSSRYLVKRTGEKVFLECVQDMDHENMFWYRQDPGLGLRLIYFSYDVKMKEKGDIPEGYSVSREKKERFSLILESASTNQTSMYLCASSFIGLSGELFFGEGSRLTVL.

This clonotype was counted a few times. CDR3 nucleotides: TGTGCCAGCAGTCCTCCCGGGTCGGGACAGGCAGATACGCAGTATTTT. Translating it yields CASSPPGSGQADTQYF. This chain uses TRBV9 with TRBJ2-3, with TRBD1 identical over 8 bases. The CDR3 extends over 16 amino acids. Germline V gene lookup returns CDR1 SGDLS and CDR2 YYNGEE. Trimming took 5 bases from V and 4 from J; bases not matched to a gene: 12.

This clonotype was observed a handful of times. The chain links TRBV10-3 to TRBJ1-3; 8 bases map to TRBD1. The CDR3 consists of 13 residues. J lost 4 bases, V lost 7 bases, and 3 bases had no gene match. Germline assignment: CDR1 ENHRY and CDR2 SYGVKD. The CDR3 nucleotides read TGTGCCATCACCCAGGGGGCAGGAAACACCATATATTTT. This translates into CAITQGAGNTIYF.

This clonotype has just a few counts. This chain joins TRBV29-1 and TRBJ2-5; TRBD2 might be the D (5 bases). The CDR3 runs 12 residues. CDR1 SQVTM and CDR2 ANQGSEA come from the germline V gene. Trimming shortened V by 4 bases and J by 5 bases, and 11 bases separated the two germline ends. The CDR3: CSVASGSETQYF. The CDR3 coding sequence is TGCAGCGTTGCTTCGGGGAGCGAGACCCAGTACTTC.

This clonotype was seen only a few times. V is TRBV5-1 and J is TRBJ2-7; a possible D gene is TRBD2 (5 bases). The CDR3 runs 17 residues. Trimming shortened V by 0 bases and J by 3 bases, and 19 bases separated the two germline ends. Germline CDR1 is SGHRS and CDR2 is YFSETQ. In DNA, the CDR3 is TGCGCCAGCAGCTTGGAGTTCCGCACAACTGACTACTACGAGCAGTACGTC. Its translation: CASSLEFRTTDYYEQYV.

This sequence joins TRBV5-4 and TRBJ2-1; possibly TRBD1 for D (5 bases). CDR1 is SGHNT and CDR2 is YYREEE in the germline V gene (reference sequence). There are 13 residues in the CDR3. Between the trimmed V and J ends, which lost 2 bases and 10 bases, there was a span of 13 bases. The CDR3 DNA sequence: TGTGCCAGCAGCTTCGTCCAGGGTGGCGAGCAGTTCTTC. Protein product: CASSFVQGGEQFF. Using reference TRBV5-4 and TRBJ2-1 for the parts outside the CDR3, the full variable domain is ETGVTQSPTHLIKTRGQQVTLRCSSQSGHNTVSWYQQALGQGPQFIFQYYREEENGRGNFPPRFSGLQFPNYSSELNVNALELDDSALYLCASSFVQGGEQFFGPGTRLTVL.

At least ten counts were recorded for this clonotype. The chain combines TRBV7-3 with TRBJ2-1, with D perhaps given as TRBD1 or TRBD2 (5 bases each). V was trimmed by 3 bases and J by 14 bases, leaving 11 bases between them. CDR1 is SGHTA, CDR2 FQGTGA, per germline. The CDR3 has 11 amino acids. CDR3 loop: CASSLGVRKFF. CDR3 DNA: TGTGCCAGCAGCTTGGGGGTGAGGAAGTTCTTC.

The chain couples TRBV6-2 or TRBV6-3 to TRBJ1-1; TRBD1 might be the D (5 bases). Per the germline V gene, CDR1 is MNHEY and CDR2 is SVGEGT. Between the trimmed V and J ends, which lost 0 bases and 7 bases, there was a span of 6 bases. The CDR3 consists of 12 residues. The CDR3 nucleotides are TGTGCCAGCAGTTACTCGGGACTTGAAGCTTTCTTT. Translating gives CASSYSGLEAFF.

V and J are TRBV13 and TRBJ2-7, with 9 positions matching TRBD1. Germline CDR1 PRHDT, CDR2 FYEKMQ (reference sequence). J lost 6 bases, V lost 5 bases, and 5 bases had no gene match. The CDR3 spans 13 residues. CDR3 amino acids: CASSLNRGREQYF. Written as DNA, the CDR3 is TGTGCCAGCAGCCTAAACAGGGGGCGCGAGCAGTACTTC. Together with reference TRBV13 and TRBJ2-7, the CDR3 gives the full variable domain: AAGVIQSPRHLIKEKRETATLKCYPIPRHDTVYWYQQGPGQDPQFLISFYEKMQSDKGSIPDRFSAQQFSDYHSELNMSSLELGDSALYFCASSLNRGREQYFGPGTRLTVT.

The J gene is TRBJ1-1, the V gene TRBV2; tentative D call: TRBD1 (6 bases). The germline V gene encodes CDR1 SNHLY and CDR2 FYNNEI. CDR3 length equals 15 residues. V lost 4 bases, J lost 6 bases, and 18 bases lay in between. The CDR3 protein is CASSVQGIDYSEAFF. The CDR3 DNA follows: TGTGCCAGCAGTGTACAGGGCATTGACTATTCTGAAGCTTTCTTT.

This chain joins TRBV3-1 and TRBJ2-7; maybe TRBD1 (6 bases). Germline V gene sequence: CDR1 LGHDT, CDR2 YNNKEL (reference sequence). V lost 4 bases to trimming and J lost 2 bases, with 9 bases between them. The CDR3 is 13 residues long. The DNA for the CDR3 is TGTGCCAGCAGCCCGAACAGGGCCTACGAGCAGTACTTC. Translated: CASSPNRAYEQYF.

The chain recombines TRBV18 with TRBJ1-6; 9 bases are a match to TRBD1. The CDR3 consists of 19 residues. The ends lost 5 bases at V and 5 bases at J; junction bases unmatched: 16. Germline CDR1 is KGHSH and CDR2 is LQKENI. The CDR3 DNA is TGTGCCAGCTCATACCTCCCCACCGGGACAGGGAATAATAATTCACCCCTCCACTTT. Translated, it gives CASSYLPTGTGNNNSPLHF.

This clonotype was seen a handful of times. V usage is TRBV10-3 and J usage is TRBJ1-5, with D uncertain. The ends were cut back, 8 bases at V and 5 bases at J, with 13 bases in the middle. Germline V gene sequence: CDR1 ENHRY, CDR2 SYGVKD. The CDR3 has 13 residues. The CDR3 DNA reads as TGTGCCATCTCCCGGGAAGGCTATCAGCCCCAGCATTTT. The encoded protein is CAISREGYQPQHF.

The chain couples TRBV10-1 to TRBJ2-3, with D perhaps TRBD1 or TRBD2 (5 bases each). Germline loops: CDR1 WNHNN, CDR2 SYGVQD (reference sequence). Trimming stripped 8 bases from V and 3 bases from J, with 21 bases between. The CDR3 is 16 amino acids. The CDR3 region is CASPRWGGGWTDTQYF. The CDR3 DNA follows: TGCGCCAGCCCGAGGTGGGGTGGGGGTTGGACAGATACGCAGTATTTT.

This clonotype was seen ten or more times. V usage is TRBV7-7 and J usage is TRBJ2-5, with 7 bases matching TRBD1. Germline CDR1 reads SSHAT; CDR2 reads FNYEAQ (reference sequence). The CDR3 is 15 residues long. V trimming: 2 bases; J trimming: 2 bases; junction bases outside the gene matches: 5. As DNA, the CDR3 is TGTGCCAGCAGCTTAATAGGGACAGAGCAAGAGACCCAGTACTTC. This sequence encodes CASSLIGTEQETQYF.

V gene TRBV7-9 combines with J gene TRBJ1-3, with 11 bases that match TRBD1. V was pared by 5 bases and J by 3 bases, with 6 bases of the junction left unmatched. This CDR3 region has 16 residues. Germline V gene data show CDR1 as SEHNR and CDR2 as FQNEAQ (reference sequence). CDR3 bases: TGTGCCAGCAGCCCGACGGACAGGGGGCATGGAAACACCATATATTTT. Translating it yields CASSPTDRGHGNTIYF.

The table lists this clonotype with a few counts. The chain is built from TRBV6-5 and TRBJ1-2; 7 bases align to TRBD1. CDR3 size: 16 residues. In germline, CDR1 is MNHEY, CDR2 SVGAGI. V dropped 2 bases and J dropped 3; count of bases not matched to a gene: 9. The CDR3 sequence: CASSYAEAQGYYGYTF. The CDR3 DNA sequence: TGTGCCAGCAGTTACGCCGAGGCACAGGGGTACTATGGCTACACCTTC.

This clonotype appeared a few times. This sequence joins TRBV7-2 and TRBJ1-6; tentatively, D is TRBD1 (6 bases). CDR1 SGHTA and CDR2 FQGNSA come from the germline V gene. The CDR3 loop spans 13 amino acids. V lost 4 bases and J 7 bases, leaving 8 bases between the germline ends. DNA for the CDR3: TGTGCCAGCAGCTACCAGGGGAATTCACCCCTCCACTTT. Translated, it gives CASSYQGNSPLHF.